The present T cell receptor (beta chain) was sequenced within a study of cytomegalovirus exposure and HLA in healthy donors. Overall study findings and caveats: There was a cluster of highly shared sequence variants that was likely a sequencing artifact.

In the PCR, 60 Vbeta and 13 Jbeta primers were used. Sequencing was performed with immunoSEQ multiplex PCR; in TCRdb, only in-frame clones are kept and a portion is missing. The sample yields about 200,000 clones, around nine tenths seen once. Turning to this clone: What it binds is not known.

The CDR3 extends over 11 amino acids. Germline assignment: CDR1 DFQATT and CDR2 SNEGSKA (reference sequence). Trimming removed 3 bases at V and 8 bases at J, with 9 bases between. Sequences were obtained from PBMCs. This clonotype was sampled from a woman in her 30s in good health and CMV-seronegative. The gene calls are TRBV20-1 and TRBJ2-3; a possible D gene is TRBD2 (6 bases). The CDR3 region is CSARREGTQYF. The CDR3 coding sequence is TGCAGTGCTAGGCGGGAAGGTACGCAGTATTTT.